The rows below give T cell receptor beta chains drawn from one sample of a study of OX40 agonist ivuxolimab in advanced cancers. This table comes from immunoSEQ multiplex PCR, and its TCRdb copy is limited to in-frame clones, with some not included. The sample shows 35,000 to 45,000 clones, 85% of them seen only once. This specimen was CD4+ or CD8+ T cells sorted from blood, taken in a trial of the OX40 agonist ivuxolimab. Source of these receptors: an adult with an advanced solid tumor such as melanoma, head and neck, liver or kidney cancer. CDR3s include the opening cysteine and the closing phenylalanine or tryptophan. Fields, in order: J gene, D gene, V gene, CDR3 protein. The D gene is left open where the match is weak.

J: TRBJ2-6; D: TRBD1; V: TRBV2; CDR3: CASSSGQGGGANVLTF
J: TRBJ1-4; D: TRBD1; V: TRBV10-3; CDR3: CAISQTGVNEKLFF
J: TRBJ2-6; D: NA; V: TRBV28; CDR3: CASSRGTSGANVLTF
J: TRBJ2-7; D: NA; V: TRBV28; CDR3: CASSFSGKAIHEQYF
J: TRBJ1-6; D: TRBD1; V: TRBV2; CDR3: CASRVGQGAGSPLHF
J: TRBJ2-3; D: TRBD2; V: TRBV10-1; CDR3: CASSELAGTQYF
J: TRBJ1-1; D: TRBD1; V: TRBV7-2; CDR3: CASSLEGAPVRTEAFF
J: TRBJ1-2; D: NA; V: TRBV19; CDR3: CASRIEGGYGYTF
J: TRBJ2-1; D: NA; V: TRBV7-9; CDR3: CASSFASANNEQFF
J: TRBJ2-7; D: TRBD1; V: TRBV7-2; CDR3: CASSLRQGAHEQYF
J: TRBJ1-4; D: NA; V: TRBV10-3; CDR3: CAISPGETTNEKLFF
J: TRBJ1-5; D: NA; V: TRBV4-2; CDR3: CASSQERVGSNQPQHF
J: TRBJ2-5; D: NA; V: TRBV28; CDR3: CASSLETQYF
J: TRBJ1-1; D: NA; V: TRBV27; CDR3: CASSLSVTGRTEAFF
J: TRBJ1-1; D: TRBD1; V: TRBV30; CDR3: CAWSPGTGYTEAFF
J: TRBJ2-7; D: TRBD2; V: TRBV6-5; CDR3: CASSYSPERDYEQYF
J: TRBJ2-7; D: NA; V: TRBV19; CDR3: CASSRVGSTYEQYF
J: TRBJ1-2; D: NA; V: TRBV27; CDR3: CASSFEGPYGYTF
J: TRBJ1-2; D: NA; V: TRBV28; CDR3: CASSDSTQNYGYTF
J: TRBJ2-7; D: TRBD1; V: TRBV7-9; CDR3: CASSRTQGYEQYF
J: TRBJ2-5; D: NA; V: TRBV5-4; CDR3: CARMMGGVATQYF
J: TRBJ2-1; D: TRBD2; V: TRBV4-1; CDR3: CASSQDNLAGGPFPNYNEQFF
J: TRBJ2-7; D: NA; V: TRBV4-3; CDR3: CASSQDQGGEQYF
J: TRBJ2-7; D: NA; V: TRBV6-5; CDR3: CASKRYDEQYF
J: TRBJ2-7; D: NA; V: TRBV7-2; CDR3: CASSLAGTYEQYF
J: TRBJ2-5; D: NA; V: TRBV5-4; CDR3: CASSLTGNNQYF
J: TRBJ2-3; D: TRBD1; V: TRBV6-5; CDR3: CASSYRGLTDTQYF
J: TRBJ1-1; D: NA; V: TRBV10-2; CDR3: CASRDWGDTEAFF
J: TRBJ2-7; D: TRBD1; V: TRBV27; CDR3: CASSSWDSVIYEQYF
J: TRBJ2-7; D: TRBD1; V: TRBV6-5; CDR3: CASSYSQGAQYEQYF
J: TRBJ1-1; D: NA; V: TRBV2; CDR3: CASTRHGENTEAFF
J: TRBJ1-5; D: NA; V: TRBV2; CDR3: CASRRERSNQPQHF
J: TRBJ2-2; D: NA; V: TRBV2; CDR3: CASKGVKTGELFF
J: TRBJ1-4; D: NA; V: TRBV29-1; CDR3: CSVDSGEKLFF
J: TRBJ2-5; D: TRBD2; V: TRBV19; CDR3: CARTSGRSPLLETQYF